This TCR beta chain was observed in a study of PD-1 blockade in classical Hodgkin lymphoma. A word on this clone: The antigen is not known.

Clones were read by immunoSEQ multiplex PCR, and TCRdb kept only the in-frame ones, dropping some. Seen here are approximately 98,000 clones, 80% to 90% observed once, and the top ten hold just under 20%. The study, taken as a whole, reports: Baseline TCR diversity was reportedly lower in newly diagnosed patients than in healthy donors. It was reported as lower still in relapsed/refractory patients. Only CD4+ TCR diversity, not CD8+, had risen significantly by C4D1.

Every patient relapsed after autologous stem cell transplantation, and brentuximab vedotin exposure varied. The patients, who had relapsed/refractory classical Hodgkin lymphoma, achieved best responses of complete response, partial response or progressive disease. Sequencing was performed on peripheral blood mononuclear cells (PBMCs), taken before the second cycle of nivolumab. The origin of this receptor is a human donor with classical Hodgkin lymphoma.

CDR3 amino acids: CSVGQGIYEQYF. The DNA for the CDR3 is TGCAGCGTGGGACAGGGGATATACGAGCAGTACTTC. The rearrangement links TRBV29-1 to TRBJ2-7; TRBD1 aligns across 10 bases. The germline V gene has CDR1 SQVTM and CDR2 ANQGSEA. The J segment lost 4 bases and the V segment lost 6 bases, leaving 3 bases of the junction unmatched. The CDR3 spans 12 residues.